The entry that follows covers one T cell receptor beta chain sequence. Its antigen is undetermined. The sample originates from a study of T cells in Graves' hyperthyroidism and ophthalmopathy. Whole-study results and caveats: Separating ophthalmopathy from stable hyperthyroidism was achieved by a 13 V-J model. Within blood appeared most thyroid clonotypes that had expanded above 0.001. Progression to ophthalmopathy was predicted a median of approximately 6.4 months early.

RNA transcripts were the template for amplifying TCR beta CDR3 regions. A set of HTBI primers served as the primers for a first-round RT-PCR of the TCR CDR3. One entry per CDR3 protein, called by TCRdb with MiXCR from the multiplex PCR reads. Among 130,000 or so distinct CDR3 sequences listed, around 20% were seen once. V was cut by 1 base and J by 6 bases, with 7 bases left in between. The CDR3 spans 13 residues. Germline V gene sequence: CDR1 SGHTA, CDR2 FQGNSA. The TCR sequence derives from a woman in her fifties or sixties with Graves' hyperthyroidism that later progressed to Graves' ophthalmopathy. The rearrangement links TRBV7-2 to TRBJ1-5, with D uncertain. Material for sequencing was blood. The CDR3 sequence: CASSLGPGQPQHF. The CDR3 DNA is TGTGCCAGCAGCTTAGGGCCCGGTCAGCCCCAGCATTTT.